This note documents a single TCR beta chain sequence. The CDR3 consists of 14 residues. Germline lookup yields CDR1 MNHEY and CDR2 SMNVEV (reference sequence). V was trimmed by 5 bases and J by 2 bases, leaving 12 bases between them. Clones were sequenced by immunoSEQ multiplex PCR, and TCRdb holds only the in-frame ones, with some missing. The sample has 2,500 to 3,000 clones, 78% seen once. This entry is derived from a study of the immune and genomic landscape of osteosarcoma. The sequence came from a woman younger than 30 with osteosarcoma. Sequencing was done on a sample of metastatic tumor tissue from the lung. V usage is TRBV27 and J usage is TRBJ1-1; D call uncertain. CDR3 sequence reads: CASSVLSANTEAFF. The CDR3 DNA reads as TGTGCCAGCAGTGTACTGTCAGCAAACACTGAAGCTTTCTTT.